These T cell receptor beta chains were read from a single sample in a study of cytomegalovirus exposure and HLA in healthy donors. Some clones are missing from TCRdb's copy, which holds only in-frame ones; the method was immunoSEQ multiplex PCR. This repertoire shows hundreds of thousands of clones, 82% found once; its top ten account for about 6%. Sequencing was carried out using PBMCs. Every receptor here comes from a man aged 40-50 years in good health and CMV-seropositive. Each CDR3 is given with its conserved first and last residue. The D gene is left open where the match is weak. Clone size is not always given. Where it is, it says once, few, many or a class for expanded clones.

CDR3nt: TGCGCCAGCAGCTTGACGGGGGAGTACAATCAGCCCCAGCATTTT
CDR3aa: CASSLTGEYNQPQHF
d_gene: .
j_gene: TRBJ1-5
abundance: few
v_gene: TRBV5-1
len: 15

CDR3nt: TGTGCCAGCAGCTCAGGACTAGGGGATAACTACGAGCAGTACTTC
CDR3aa: CASSSGLGDNYEQYF
d_gene: TRBD2
j_gene: TRBJ2-7
abundance: .
v_gene: TRBV5-4
len: 15

CDR3nt: TGTGCCAGCAGCGTAGGACTAGCGGTCAGCTCCTACAATGAGCAGTTCTTC
CDR3aa: CASSVGLAVSSYNEQFF
d_gene: TRBD2
j_gene: TRBJ2-1
abundance: .
v_gene: TRBV9
len: 17

CDR3nt: TGTGCCACCAGCAAATACAGGGGTGGGGGATCAGGCACTGAAGCTTTCTTT
CDR3aa: CATSKYRGGGSGTEAFF
d_gene: TRBD1
j_gene: TRBJ1-1
abundance: .
v_gene: TRBV15
len: 17

CDR3nt: TGCGCCAGCAGTTCCTTTCTCGGTACGGGGGAGCTGTTTTTT
CDR3aa: CASSSFLGTGELFF
d_gene: .
j_gene: TRBJ2-2
abundance: .
v_gene: TRBV5-1
len: 14

CDR3nt: TGCGCCAGCAGGGTGATGAGGGATGAGCAGTTCTTC
CDR3aa: CASRVMRDEQFF
d_gene: .
j_gene: TRBJ2-1
abundance: .
v_gene: TRBV5-1
len: 12

CDR3nt: TGTGTCAGCAGCTTATCCGGTTACGAGCAGTACTTC
CDR3aa: CVSSLSGYEQYF
d_gene: .
j_gene: TRBJ2-7
abundance: .
v_gene: TRBV7-9
len: 12

CDR3nt: TGTGCCTGGAGTATCAGGATTTCAGATACGCAGTATTTT
CDR3aa: CAWSIRISDTQYF
d_gene: .
j_gene: TRBJ2-3
abundance: .
v_gene: TRBV30
len: 13

CDR3nt: TGTGCCAGCAGCTTAGGGACAGGGAACACAGATACGCAGTATTTT
CDR3aa: CASSLGTGNTDTQYF
d_gene: TRBD1
j_gene: TRBJ2-3
abundance: .
v_gene: TRBV5-4
len: 15

CDR3nt: TGTGCCAGCAGCGTAGCTACCGGTTTTCGGGAGCTGTTTTTT
CDR3aa: CASSVATGFRELFF
d_gene: .
j_gene: TRBJ2-2
abundance: once
v_gene: TRBV9
len: 14

CDR3nt: TGTGCCAGCAGGCGAGACTTTCGGGGGGGCACAGATACGCAGTATTTT
CDR3aa: CASRRDFRGGTDTQYF
d_gene: TRBD2
j_gene: TRBJ2-3
abundance: .
v_gene: TRBV5-4
len: 16

CDR3nt: TGTGCCAGCAGCACAGGACAGCTAACTAATGAAAAACTGTTTTTT
CDR3aa: CASSTGQLTNEKLFF
d_gene: .
j_gene: TRBJ1-4
abundance: .
v_gene: TRBV7-9
len: 15

CDR3nt: TGCGCCAGCAGCCTCCGACAGGGTGGGTACAATGAGCAGTTCTTC
CDR3aa: CASSLRQGGYNEQFF
d_gene: TRBD1
j_gene: TRBJ2-1
abundance: .
v_gene: TRBV4-1
len: 15

CDR3nt: TGTGCCAGCAGCGTACGCGGGAGTACGGCCGGGGAGCTGTTTTTT
CDR3aa: CASSVRGSTAGELFF
d_gene: TRBD2
j_gene: TRBJ2-2
abundance: .
v_gene: TRBV9
len: 15

CDR3nt: TGTGCCAGCTCAAGGGGACAGAGCTACGAGCAGTACTTC
CDR3aa: CASSRGQSYEQYF
d_gene: TRBD1
j_gene: TRBJ2-7
abundance: .
v_gene: TRBV18
len: 13

CDR3nt: TGTGCCTGGAGTGCGACAGGGGGTGCCCCAGATACGCAGTATTTT
CDR3aa: CAWSATGGAPDTQYF
d_gene: TRBD1
j_gene: TRBJ2-3
abundance: .
v_gene: TRBV30
len: 15

CDR3nt: TGTGCCAGCAGCTCCGCAGGGGGAAACACTGAAGCTTTCTTT
CDR3aa: CASSSAGGNTEAFF
d_gene: TRBD1
j_gene: TRBJ1-1
abundance: few
v_gene: TRBV5-6
len: 14

CDR3nt: TGTGCCAGCAGTTACTCGACAGGGTCTCACTATGGCTACACCTTC
CDR3aa: CASSYSTGSHYGYTF
d_gene: TRBD1
j_gene: TRBJ1-2
abundance: .
v_gene: TRBV6-5
len: 15

CDR3nt: TGTGCCAGCAGTTCCCGTTCATGGGCAAAACTGTTTTTT
CDR3aa: CASSSRSWAKLFF
d_gene: .
j_gene: TRBJ1-4
abundance: .
v_gene: TRBV6-5
len: 13

CDR3nt: TGTGCCACCAGCAGGTCCGGACTTTTTAGCAATCAGCCCCAGCATTTT
CDR3aa: CATSRSGLFSNQPQHF
d_gene: .
j_gene: TRBJ1-5
abundance: once
v_gene: TRBV15
len: 16

CDR3nt: TGTGCCAGCAGCTTGACAGGGGTCGGGACCGGGGAGCTGTTTTTT
CDR3aa: CASSLTGVGTGELFF
d_gene: TRBD1
j_gene: TRBJ2-2
abundance: .
v_gene: TRBV5-6
len: 15

CDR3nt: TGTGCCAGCACCTCGGAAAGGGCGGCGGAGATGCGGGGGATATATTTT
CDR3aa: CASTSERAAEMRGIYF
d_gene: .
j_gene: TRBJ1-3
abundance: .
v_gene: TRBV5-6
len: 16

CDR3nt: TGCAGCGTTAAAAAGTTAACAGGGGGCGGGAAAACAGATACGCAGTATTTT
CDR3aa: CSVKKLTGGGKTDTQYF
d_gene: TRBD1
j_gene: TRBJ2-3
abundance: .
v_gene: TRBV29-1
len: 17